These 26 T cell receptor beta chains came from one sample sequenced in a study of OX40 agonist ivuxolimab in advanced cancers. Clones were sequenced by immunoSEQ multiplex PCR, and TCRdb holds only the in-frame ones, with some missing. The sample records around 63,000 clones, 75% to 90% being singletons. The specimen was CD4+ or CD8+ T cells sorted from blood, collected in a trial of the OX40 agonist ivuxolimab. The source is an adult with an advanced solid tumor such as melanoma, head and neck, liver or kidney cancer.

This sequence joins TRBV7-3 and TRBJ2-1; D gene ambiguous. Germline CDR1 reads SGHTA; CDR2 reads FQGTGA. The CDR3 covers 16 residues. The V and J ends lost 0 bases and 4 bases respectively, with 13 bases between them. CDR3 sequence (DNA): TGTGCCAGCAGCTTAACGGGGTCTCCCACATACAATGAGCAGTTCTTC. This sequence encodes CASSLTGSPTYNEQFF.

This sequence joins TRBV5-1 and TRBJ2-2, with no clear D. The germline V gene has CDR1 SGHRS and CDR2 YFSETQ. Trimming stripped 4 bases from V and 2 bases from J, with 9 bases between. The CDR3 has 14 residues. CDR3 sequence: CASSLPSNTGELFF. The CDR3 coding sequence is TGCGCCAGCAGCCTGCCTTCAAACACCGGGGAGCTGTTTTTT.

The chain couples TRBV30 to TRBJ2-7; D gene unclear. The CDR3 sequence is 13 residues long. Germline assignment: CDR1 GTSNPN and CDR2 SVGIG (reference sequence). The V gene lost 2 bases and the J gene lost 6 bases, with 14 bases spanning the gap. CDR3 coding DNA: TGTGCCTGGAGTATGGGCCCAACATCCGAGCAGTACTTC. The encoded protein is CAWSMGPTSEQYF.

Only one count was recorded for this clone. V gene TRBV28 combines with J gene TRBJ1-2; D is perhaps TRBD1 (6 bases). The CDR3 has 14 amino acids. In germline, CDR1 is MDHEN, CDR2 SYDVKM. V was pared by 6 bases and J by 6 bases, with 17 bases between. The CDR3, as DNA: TGTGCCAGCAGGAGACAGGAACCCTTAGATGGCTACACCTTC. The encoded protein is CASRRQEPLDGYTF.

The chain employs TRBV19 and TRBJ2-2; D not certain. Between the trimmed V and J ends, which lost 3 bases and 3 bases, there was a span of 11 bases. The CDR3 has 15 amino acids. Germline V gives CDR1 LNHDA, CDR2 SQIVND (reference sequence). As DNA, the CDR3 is TGTGCCAGTAGTATTGGGCACAGCGACACCGGGGAGCTGTTTTTT. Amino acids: CASSIGHSDTGELFF.

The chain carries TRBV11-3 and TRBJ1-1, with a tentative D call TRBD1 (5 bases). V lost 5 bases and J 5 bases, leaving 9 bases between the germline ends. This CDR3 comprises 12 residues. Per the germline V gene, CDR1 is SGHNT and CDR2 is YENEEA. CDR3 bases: TGTGCCAGCAGCCGAGAGGGGACTGAAGCTTTCTTT. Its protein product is CASSREGTEAFF.

The DNA of the CDR3 is TGTGCCAGCAGCACATCCATGAACACTGAAGCTTTCTTT. It encodes CASSTSMNTEAFF. The chain uses TRBV14 and TRBJ1-1, with D hard to call. Germline lookup yields CDR1 SGHDN and CDR2 FVKESK. CDR3 length: 13 amino acids. V gave up 5 bases and J gave up 0 bases, with 7 bases separating them.

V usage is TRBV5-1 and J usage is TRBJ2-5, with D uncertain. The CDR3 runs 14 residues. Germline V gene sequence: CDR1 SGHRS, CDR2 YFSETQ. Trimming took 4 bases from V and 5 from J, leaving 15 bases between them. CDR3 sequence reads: CASSPSTFRETQYF. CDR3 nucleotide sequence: TGCGCCAGCAGCCCGAGTACGTTCCGGGAGACCCAGTACTTC.

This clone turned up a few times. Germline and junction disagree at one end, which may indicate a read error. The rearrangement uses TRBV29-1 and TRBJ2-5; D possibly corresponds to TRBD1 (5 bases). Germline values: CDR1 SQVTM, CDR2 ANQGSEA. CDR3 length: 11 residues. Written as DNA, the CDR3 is TGCAGCTTTGACAGTCGGGAGACCCAGTACTTC. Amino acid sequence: CSFDSRETQYF.

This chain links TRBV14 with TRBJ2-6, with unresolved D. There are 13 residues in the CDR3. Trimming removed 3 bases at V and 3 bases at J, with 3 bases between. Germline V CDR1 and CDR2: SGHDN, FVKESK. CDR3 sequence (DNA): TGTGCCAGCAGCCACTTTGGGGCCAACGTCCTGACTTTC. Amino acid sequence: CASSHFGANVLTF.

CDR3 residues: CASSRQGARGYTF. CDR3 bases: TGTGCCAGCAGTCGACAGGGGGCCAGGGGCTACACCTTC. This chain connects TRBV6-5 to TRBJ1-2; 10 bases fit TRBD1. After removal of 5 bases from V and 8 bases from J, the junction contained 5 bases not matched to a gene. CDR3 length: 13 residues. The germline gives CDR1 MNHEY, CDR2 SVGAGI.

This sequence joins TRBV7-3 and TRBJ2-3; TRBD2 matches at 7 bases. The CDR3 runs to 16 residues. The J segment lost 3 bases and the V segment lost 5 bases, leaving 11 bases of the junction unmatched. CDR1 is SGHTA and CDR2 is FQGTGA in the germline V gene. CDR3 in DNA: TGTGCCAGCAGCCCAAACCAACTAGCGTCGACAGATACGCAGTATTTT. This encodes CASSPNQLASTDTQYF.

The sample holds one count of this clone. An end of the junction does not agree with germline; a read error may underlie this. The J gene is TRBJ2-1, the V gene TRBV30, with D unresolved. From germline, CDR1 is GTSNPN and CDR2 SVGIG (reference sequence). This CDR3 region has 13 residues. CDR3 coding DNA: TGTGTCTGGAGTGTAAACCGGGACAATGAGCAGTTCTTC. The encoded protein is CVWSVNRDNEQFF. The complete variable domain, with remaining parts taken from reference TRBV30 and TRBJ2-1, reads SQTIHQWPATLVQPVGSPLSLECTVEGTSNPNLYWYRQAAGRGLQLLFYSVGIGQISSEVPQNLSASRPQDRQFILSSKKLLLSDSGFYLCVWSVNRDNEQFFGPGTRLTVL.

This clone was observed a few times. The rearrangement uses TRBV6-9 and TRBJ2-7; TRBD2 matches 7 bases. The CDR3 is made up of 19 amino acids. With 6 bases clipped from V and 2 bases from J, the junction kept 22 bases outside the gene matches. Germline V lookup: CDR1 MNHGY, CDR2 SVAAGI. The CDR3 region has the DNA TGTGCCAGCAGGCTTCTGGGGTGGAGCGGGAACGTGGGGGCCTACGAGCAGTACTTC. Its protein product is CASRLLGWSGNVGAYEQYF.

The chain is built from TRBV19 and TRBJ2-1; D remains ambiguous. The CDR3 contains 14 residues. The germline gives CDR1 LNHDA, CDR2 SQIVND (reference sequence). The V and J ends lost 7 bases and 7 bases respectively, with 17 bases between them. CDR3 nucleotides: TGTGCCAGTACCAAAGGAACCCTGGGGAATGAGCAGTTCTTC. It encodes CASTKGTLGNEQFF.

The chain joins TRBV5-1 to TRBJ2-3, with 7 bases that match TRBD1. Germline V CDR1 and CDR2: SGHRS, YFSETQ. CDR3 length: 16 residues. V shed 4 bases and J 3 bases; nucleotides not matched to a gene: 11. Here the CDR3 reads CASSLRAGGGTDTQYF. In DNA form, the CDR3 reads TGCGCCAGCAGCCTCCGAGCAGGGGGTGGGACAGATACGCAGTATTTT.

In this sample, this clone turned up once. CDR3 region: CASSPQGNTEAFF. Here the CDR3 DNA reads TGCGCCAGCAGCCCTCAAGGGAACACTGAAGCTTTCTTT. The genes are TRBV5-1 and TRBJ1-1, with D unresolved. This CDR3 region has 13 residues. With 4 bases removed from V and 1 base from J, the gap between germline ends came to 8 bases. Germline V gene lookup returns CDR1 SGHRS and CDR2 YFSETQ. The variable domain in full, with the rest retrieved from reference TRBV5-1 and TRBJ1-1, is KAGVTQTPRYLIKTRGQQVTLSCSPISGHRSVSWYQQTPGQGLQFLFEYFSETQRNKGNFPGRFSGRQFSNSRSEMNVSTLELGDSALYLCASSPQGNTEAFFGQGTRLTVV.

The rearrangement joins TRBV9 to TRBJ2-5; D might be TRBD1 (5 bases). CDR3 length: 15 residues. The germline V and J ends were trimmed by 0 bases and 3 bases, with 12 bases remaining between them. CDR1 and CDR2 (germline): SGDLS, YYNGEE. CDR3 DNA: TGTGCCAGCAGCGTAGAGTCCACAGGAGAAGAGACCCAGTACTTC. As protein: CASSVESTGEETQYF.

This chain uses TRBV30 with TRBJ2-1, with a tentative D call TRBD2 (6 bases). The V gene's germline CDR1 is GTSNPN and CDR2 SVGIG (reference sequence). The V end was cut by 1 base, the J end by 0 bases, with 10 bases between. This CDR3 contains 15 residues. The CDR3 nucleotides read TGTGCCTGGAGTGGGGGGACTTACTCCTACAATGAGCAGTTCTTC. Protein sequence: CAWSGGTYSYNEQFF. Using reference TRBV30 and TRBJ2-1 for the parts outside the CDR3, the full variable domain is SQTIHQWPATLVQPVGSPLSLECTVEGTSNPNLYWYRQAAGRGLQLLFYSVGIGQISSEVPQNLSASRPQDRQFILSSKKLLLSDSGFYLCAWSGGTYSYNEQFFGPGTRLTVL.

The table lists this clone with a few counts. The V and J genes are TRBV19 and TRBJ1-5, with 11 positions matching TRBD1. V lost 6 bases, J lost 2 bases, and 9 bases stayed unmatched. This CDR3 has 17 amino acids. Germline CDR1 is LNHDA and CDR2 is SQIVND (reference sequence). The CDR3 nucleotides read TGTGCCAGTAGACCATTGGGACAGGGGGATGGCAATCAGCCCCAGCATTTT. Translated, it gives CASRPLGQGDGNQPQHF.

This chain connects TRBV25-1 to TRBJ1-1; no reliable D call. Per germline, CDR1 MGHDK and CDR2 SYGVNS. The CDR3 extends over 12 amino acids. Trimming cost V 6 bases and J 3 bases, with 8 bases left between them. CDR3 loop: CASRGSYTEAFF. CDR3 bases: TGTGCCAGCAGGGGGTCTTACACTGAAGCTTTCTTT.

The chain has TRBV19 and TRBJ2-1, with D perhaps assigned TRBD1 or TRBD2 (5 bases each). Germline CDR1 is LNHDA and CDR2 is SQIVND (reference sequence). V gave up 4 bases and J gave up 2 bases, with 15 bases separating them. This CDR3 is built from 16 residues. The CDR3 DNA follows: TGTGCCAGTAGTAAGAGGGCCGGGACGGCCTACAATGAGCAGTTCTTC. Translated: CASSKRAGTAYNEQFF.

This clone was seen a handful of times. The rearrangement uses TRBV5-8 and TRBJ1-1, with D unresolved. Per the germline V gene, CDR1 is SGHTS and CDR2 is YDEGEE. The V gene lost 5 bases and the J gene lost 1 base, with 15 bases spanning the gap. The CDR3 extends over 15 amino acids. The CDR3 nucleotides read TGTGCCAGCAGTCCCCGCGGAGCACCGAACACTGAAGCTTTCTTT. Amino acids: CASSPRGAPNTEAFF.

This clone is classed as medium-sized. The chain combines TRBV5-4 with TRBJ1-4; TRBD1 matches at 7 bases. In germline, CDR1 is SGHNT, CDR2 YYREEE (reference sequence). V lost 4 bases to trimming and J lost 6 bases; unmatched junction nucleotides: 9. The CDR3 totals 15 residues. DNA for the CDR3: TGTGCCAGCAGCAGCAACAGGGGTATTGATGAAAAACTGTTTTTT. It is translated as CASSSNRGIDEKLFF.

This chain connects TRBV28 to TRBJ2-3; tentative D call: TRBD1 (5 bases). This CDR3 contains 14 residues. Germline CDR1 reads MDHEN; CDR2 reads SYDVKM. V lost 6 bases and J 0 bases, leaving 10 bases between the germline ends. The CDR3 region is CASRGRDSTDTQYF. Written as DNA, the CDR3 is TGTGCCAGCAGGGGGCGCGATAGCACAGATACGCAGTATTTT.

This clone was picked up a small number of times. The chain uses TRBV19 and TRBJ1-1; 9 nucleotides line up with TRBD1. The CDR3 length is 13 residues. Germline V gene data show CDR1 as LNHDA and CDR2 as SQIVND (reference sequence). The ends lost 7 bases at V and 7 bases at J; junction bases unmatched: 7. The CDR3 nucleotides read TGTGCCAGTATCTACGGACAGGGGCATGAAGCTTTCTTT. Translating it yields CASIYGQGHEAFF.